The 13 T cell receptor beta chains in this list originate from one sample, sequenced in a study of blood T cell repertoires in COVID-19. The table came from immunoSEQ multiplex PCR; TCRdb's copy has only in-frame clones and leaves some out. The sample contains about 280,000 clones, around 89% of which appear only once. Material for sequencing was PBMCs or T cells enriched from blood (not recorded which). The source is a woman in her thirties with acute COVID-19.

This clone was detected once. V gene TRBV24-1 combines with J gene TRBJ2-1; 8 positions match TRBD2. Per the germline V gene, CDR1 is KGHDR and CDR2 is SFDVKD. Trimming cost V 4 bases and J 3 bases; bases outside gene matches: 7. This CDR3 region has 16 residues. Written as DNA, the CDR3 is TGTGCCACCAGTGACCCCTCGAGCGGGGGCTACAATGAGCAGTTCTTC. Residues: CATSDPSSGGYNEQFF.

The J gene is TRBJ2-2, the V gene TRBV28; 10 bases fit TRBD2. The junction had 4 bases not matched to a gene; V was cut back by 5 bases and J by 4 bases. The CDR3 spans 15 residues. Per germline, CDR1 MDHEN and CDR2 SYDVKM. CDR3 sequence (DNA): TGTGCCAGCAGTGCTGGACTAGCGGTCACCGGGGAGCTGTTTTTT. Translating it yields CASSAGLAVTGELFF.

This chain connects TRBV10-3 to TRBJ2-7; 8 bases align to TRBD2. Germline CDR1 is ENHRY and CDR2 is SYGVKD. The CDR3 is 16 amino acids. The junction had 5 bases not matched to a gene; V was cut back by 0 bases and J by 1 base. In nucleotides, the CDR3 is TGTGCCATCAGTGAGTCGGCCGGGAGGGGGTCCTACGAGCAGTACTTC. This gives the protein CAISESAGRGSYEQYF.

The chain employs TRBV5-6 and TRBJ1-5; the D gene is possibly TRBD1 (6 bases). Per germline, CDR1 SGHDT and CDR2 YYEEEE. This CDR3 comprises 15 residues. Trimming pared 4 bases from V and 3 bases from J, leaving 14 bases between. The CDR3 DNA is TGTGCCAGCAGCCACGGGACACGGGACAATCAGCCCCAGCATTTT. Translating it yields CASSHGTRDNQPQHF.

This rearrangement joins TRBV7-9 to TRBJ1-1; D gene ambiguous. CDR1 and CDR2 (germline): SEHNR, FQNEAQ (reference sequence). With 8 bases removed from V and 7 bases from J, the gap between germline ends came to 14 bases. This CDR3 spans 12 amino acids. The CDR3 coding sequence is TGTGCCAGCCCTCGGGGTGGCGGTGAAGCTTTCTTT. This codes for CASPRGGGEAFF. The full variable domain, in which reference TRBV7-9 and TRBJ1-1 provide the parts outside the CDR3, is DTGVSQNPRHKITKRGQNVTFRCDPISEHNRLYWYRQTLGQGPEFLTYFQNEAQLEKSRLLSDRFSAERPKGSFSTLEIQRTEQGDSAMYLCASPRGGGEAFFGQGTRLTVV.

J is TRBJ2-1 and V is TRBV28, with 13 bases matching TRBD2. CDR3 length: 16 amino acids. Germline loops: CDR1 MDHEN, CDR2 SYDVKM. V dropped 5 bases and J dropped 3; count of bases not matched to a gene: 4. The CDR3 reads CASSPTSGRNYNEQFF. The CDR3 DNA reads TGTGCCAGCAGTCCGACTAGCGGGAGGAACTACAATGAGCAGTTCTTC.

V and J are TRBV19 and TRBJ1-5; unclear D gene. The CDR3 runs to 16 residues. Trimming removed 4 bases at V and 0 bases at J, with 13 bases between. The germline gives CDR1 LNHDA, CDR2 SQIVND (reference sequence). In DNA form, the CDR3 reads TGTGCCAGTAGTACTTTGTTGTTCCTTAGCAATCAGCCCCAGCATTTT. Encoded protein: CASSTLLFLSNQPQHF.

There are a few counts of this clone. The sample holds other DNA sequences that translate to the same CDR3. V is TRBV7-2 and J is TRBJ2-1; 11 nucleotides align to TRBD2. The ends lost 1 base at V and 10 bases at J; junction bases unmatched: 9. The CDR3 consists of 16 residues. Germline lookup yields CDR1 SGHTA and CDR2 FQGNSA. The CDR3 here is CASSLDGTSGGREQFF. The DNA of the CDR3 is TGTGCCAGCAGCTTAGATGGGACTAGCGGAGGGAGGGAGCAGTTCTTC.

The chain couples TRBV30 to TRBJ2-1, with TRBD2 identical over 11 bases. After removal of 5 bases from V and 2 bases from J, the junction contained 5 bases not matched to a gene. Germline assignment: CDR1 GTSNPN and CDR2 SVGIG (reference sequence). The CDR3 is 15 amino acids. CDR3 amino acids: CAWAIAGGPYNEQFF. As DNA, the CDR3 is TGTGCCTGGGCCATAGCGGGAGGGCCCTACAATGAGCAGTTCTTC.

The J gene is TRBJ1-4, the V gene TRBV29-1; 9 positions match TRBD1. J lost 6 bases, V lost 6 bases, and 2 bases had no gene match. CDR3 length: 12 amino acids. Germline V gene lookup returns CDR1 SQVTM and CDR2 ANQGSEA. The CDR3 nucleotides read TGCAGCGTCCGGGACAGGGATGAAAAACTGTTTTTT. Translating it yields CSVRDRDEKLFF.

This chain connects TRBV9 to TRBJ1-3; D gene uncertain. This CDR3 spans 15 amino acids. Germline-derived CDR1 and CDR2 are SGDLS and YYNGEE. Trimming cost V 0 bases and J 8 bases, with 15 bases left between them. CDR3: CASSVAGFRSDTIYF. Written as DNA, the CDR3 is TGTGCCAGCAGCGTAGCGGGTTTCCGGTCGGACACCATATATTTT.

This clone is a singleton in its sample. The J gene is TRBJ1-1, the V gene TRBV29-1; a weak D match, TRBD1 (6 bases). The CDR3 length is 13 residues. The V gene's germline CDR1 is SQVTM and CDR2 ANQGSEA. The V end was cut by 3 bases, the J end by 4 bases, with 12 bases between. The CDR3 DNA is TGCAGCGTTGACAGGGGAATGGGCACTGAAGCTTTCTTT. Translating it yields CSVDRGMGTEAFF.

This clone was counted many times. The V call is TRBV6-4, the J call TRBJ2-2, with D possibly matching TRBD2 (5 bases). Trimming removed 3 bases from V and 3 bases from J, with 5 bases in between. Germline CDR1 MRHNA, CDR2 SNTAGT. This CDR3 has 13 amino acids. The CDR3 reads CASSERDTGELFF. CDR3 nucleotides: TGTGCCAGCAGTGAGCGGGACACCGGGGAGCTGTTTTTT.